The entry below describes one T cell receptor beta chain. The antigen is undetermined. This sample is part of a study of regulatory T cells in long-lasting Graves disease. Time point in this sample: newly diagnosed GD, antithyroid drugs for less than 3 months. Extracted RNA from PBMCs served as the source of the TCR library. Germline CDR1 reads SGDLS; CDR2 reads YYNGEE. CDR3 length equals 15 residues. V lost 1 base and J 6 bases, leaving 13 bases between the germline ends. General study results and limits: Comparison showed that persistent patients shared more public clonotypes (roughly 2,700) than new patients (about 970). Patients with persistent disease showed a bias toward TRBV28, TRBJ1-2 and TRBJ2-5.

CDR3 regions were amplified by Arm-PCR using iRepertoire HTBI primers to build TCR beta libraries. MiXCR was run by TCRdb on the multiplex PCR reads, yielding one entry per CDR3 protein. This repertoire shows 530,000 or so distinct CDR3 sequences, about 16% found once; its top ten account for around 13%. This sample was also put to use in a study of T cells in Graves' hyperthyroidism and ophthalmopathy. As reported in that work: Separation of ophthalmopathy from stable hyperthyroidism was achieved by a 13 V-J model.

This material consisted of peripheral blood mononuclear cells (PBMCs), taken at new diagnosis, from a patient treated with antithyroid drugs. The V call is TRBV9, the J call TRBJ2-2; D perhaps matches TRBD2 (6 bases). The clonotype originates from a young man with Graves disease. CDR3 sequence: CASSVLTGVAGELFF. CDR3 in DNA: TGTGCCAGCAGCGTATTGACGGGGGTTGCCGGGGAGCTGTTTTTT.